These 13 T cell receptor beta chains were all obtained from the same sample, sequenced in a study of beta chain features in type 1 diabetes. Expressed TCRB transcripts were sequenced because the isolated RNA had all been reverse transcribed beforehand. Method: immunoSEQ multiplex PCR; TCRdb's copy keeps in-frame clones and lacks some. The sample contains around 250,000 clones, around 13% of which appear only once. What these receptors recognize is not known. Broader study findings: Type 1 diabetes patients showed a moderate but significant shortening of TCRB CDR3s in all four CD4+ subsets.

Sequenced sample: naive CD4+ T cells from blood. These receptors were obtained from a man younger than 45 with type 1 diabetes.

V usage is TRBV9 and J usage is TRBJ1-6; D perhaps matches TRBD1 (6 bases). CDR3 length: 15 residues. Germline assignment: CDR1 SGDLS and CDR2 YYNGEE. Trimming took 4 bases from V and 6 from J, leaving 14 bases between them. CDR3 region: CASSLRPGVNSPLHF. The CDR3 coding sequence is TGTGCCAGCAGCTTACGGCCAGGGGTTAATTCACCCCTCCACTTT.

The chain combines TRBV5-1 with TRBJ2-1; 9 bases line up with TRBD2. The CDR3 contains 13 residues. Trimming cost V 3 bases and J 6 bases; bases outside gene matches: 1. In germline, CDR1 is SGHRS, CDR2 YFSETQ. The DNA of the CDR3 is TGCGCCAGCAGCTATAGCGGGGGCAATGAGCAGTTCTTC. It is translated as CASSYSGGNEQFF.

The chain employs TRBV5-6 and TRBJ2-5; D not certain. Trimming removed 2 bases at V and 1 base at J, with 12 bases between. The CDR3 totals 15 residues. Germline CDR1 SGHDT, CDR2 YYEEEE. The CDR3 sequence: CASSFLVRGQETQYF. The CDR3 DNA reads as TGTGCCAGCAGCTTTTTGGTCAGAGGCCAAGAGACCCAGTACTTC.

A few counts support this clone. V gene TRBV30 combines with J gene TRBJ2-3; perhaps TRBD2 as D (5 bases). V was pared by 3 bases and J by 0 bases, with 10 bases between. This CDR3 spans 14 amino acids. Germline V CDR1 and CDR2: GTSNPN, SVGIG (reference sequence). The CDR3 nucleotides are TGTGCCTGGAGACGGGGTCCTAGCACAGATACGCAGTATTTT. It is translated as CAWRRGPSTDTQYF.

The chain combines TRBV29-1 with TRBJ1-1; 10 bases match TRBD1. From germline, CDR1 is SQVTM and CDR2 ANQGSEA. This CDR3 has 15 residues. V dropped 7 bases and J dropped 5; count of bases not matched to a gene: 13. The CDR3 protein is CSGGRDRGWGTEAFF. CDR3 in DNA: TGCAGCGGCGGACGGGACAGGGGTTGGGGAACTGAAGCTTTCTTT. The whole variable domain, filled in from reference TRBV29-1 and TRBJ1-1, reads SAVISQKPSRDICQRGTSLTIQCQVDSQVTMMFWYRQQPGQSLTLIATANQGSEATYESGFVIDKFPISRPNLTFSTLTVSNMSPEDSSIYLCSGGRDRGWGTEAFFGQGTRLTVV.

This chain connects TRBV5-8 to TRBJ1-2, with D unclear. The CDR3 extends over 15 amino acids. The V and J ends lost 0 bases and 4 bases respectively, with 13 bases between them. Per germline, CDR1 SGHTS and CDR2 YDEGEE. The CDR3 loop reads CASSLGGKLGYGYTF. The CDR3 bases are TGTGCCAGCAGCTTGGGCGGTAAACTGGGCTATGGCTACACCTTC.

The chain carries TRBV19 and TRBJ2-6, with TRBD1 matching 8 bases. V was clipped by 11 bases and J by 4 bases; unmatched bases: 7. The V gene's germline CDR1 is LNHDA and CDR2 SQIVND (reference sequence). This CDR3 is built from 14 residues. The CDR3 is CASADRAGANVLTF. CDR3 in DNA: TGTGCCTCCGCGGACAGGGCCGGGGCCAACGTCCTGACTTTC.

This clone was recorded a few times. This chain connects TRBV25-1 to TRBJ2-7, with 8 bases lining up with TRBD2. This CDR3 region has 14 residues. V trimming: 3 bases; J trimming: 5 bases; junction bases outside the gene matches: 6. CDR1 and CDR2 (germline): MGHDK, SYGVNS. The CDR3, as DNA: TGTGCCAGCAGTGACAATAGCGGGATCAACGAGCAGTACTTC. As protein: CASSDNSGINEQYF.

This clone has only a few counts. In the same sample, other DNA sequences code for this CDR3. The chain couples TRBV27 to TRBJ2-7; D possibly corresponds to TRBD2 (6 bases). V was trimmed by 8 bases and J by 7 bases, leaving 15 bases between them. The CDR3 contains 12 residues. Germline V gene sequence: CDR1 MNHEY, CDR2 SMNVEV (reference sequence). The CDR3 DNA sequence: TGTGCCAGCGGGGGACTGTTACGAGAGCAGTACTTC. Translating it yields CASGGLLREQYF.

The genes are TRBV29-1 and TRBJ2-1, with 10 positions matching TRBD2. The V gene's germline CDR1 is SQVTM and CDR2 ANQGSEA. This CDR3 contains 14 residues. Germline trimming cut 7 bases from V and 7 bases from J; bases unmatched to any gene: 10. In DNA, the CDR3 is TGCAGCGCTCGCAGCGGGAGGGCCGATAATGAGCAGTTCTTC. It codes for CSARSGRADNEQFF.

This clone was seen a few times. The chain carries TRBV6-5 and TRBJ2-3; the D is unclear. The V and J ends lost 7 bases and 1 base respectively, with 9 bases between them. The germline CDR1 and CDR2 sequences are MNHEY and SVGAGI. The CDR3 loop spans 13 amino acids. The chain's CDR3 is CASTSTGTDTQYF. CDR3 sequence (DNA): TGTGCCAGCACCTCAACTGGCACAGATACGCAGTATTTT.

Turning to this clone: Other DNA sequences in the same sample also yield this CDR3. The V and J genes are TRBV7-2 and TRBJ2-5, with D possibly TRBD1 on 5 matching bases. Germline values: CDR1 SGHTA, CDR2 FQGNSA. The CDR3 is 13 residues long. Trimming took 3 bases from V and 3 from J, leaving 8 bases between them. Written as DNA, the CDR3 is TGTGCCAGCAGCTTGGTCAGGGAAGAGACCCAGTACTTC. Protein product: CASSLVREETQYF.

The rearrangement uses TRBV5-1 and TRBJ1-1; D is perhaps TRBD1 (5 bases). Germline V lookup: CDR1 SGHRS, CDR2 YFSETQ. V was clipped by 4 bases and J by 0 bases, with 13 bases between them. The CDR3 is made up of 15 amino acids. The CDR3 DNA reads TGCGCCAGCAGCGCGGGGGTGGGGTTGAACACTGAAGCTTTCTTT. It yields the protein CASSAGVGLNTEAFF.